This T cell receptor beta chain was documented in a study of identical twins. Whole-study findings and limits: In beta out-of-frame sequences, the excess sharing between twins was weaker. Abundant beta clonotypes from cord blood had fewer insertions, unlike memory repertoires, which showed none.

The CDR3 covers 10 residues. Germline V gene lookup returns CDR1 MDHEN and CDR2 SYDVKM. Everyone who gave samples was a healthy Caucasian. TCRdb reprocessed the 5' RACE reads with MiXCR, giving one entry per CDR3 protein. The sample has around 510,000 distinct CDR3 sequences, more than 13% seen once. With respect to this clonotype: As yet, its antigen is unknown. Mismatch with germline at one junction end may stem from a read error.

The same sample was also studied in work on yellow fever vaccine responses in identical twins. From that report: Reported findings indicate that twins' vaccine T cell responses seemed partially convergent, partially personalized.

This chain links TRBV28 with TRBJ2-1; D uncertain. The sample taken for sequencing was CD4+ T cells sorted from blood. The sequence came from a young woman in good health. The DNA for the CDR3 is TGCGCTACAGCCTACAATGAGCAGTTCTTC. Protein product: CATAYNEQFF.